The 26 T cell receptor beta chains below were found in one sample sequenced in a study of cytomegalovirus exposure and HLA in healthy donors. The PCR made use of 60 Vbeta and 13 Jbeta primers. Sequencing was performed with immunoSEQ multiplex PCR; in TCRdb, only in-frame clones are kept and a portion is missing. Of 100,000 to 150,000 clones detected, roughly 80% appear once; the ten largest clones hold about 7.3%. Material for sequencing was PBMCs. These receptors were obtained from a male donor in good health and CMV-seronegative.

This clone was counted a few times. The CDR3 loop is CASSLPSDTQYF. The CDR3 DNA reads as TGTGCCAGCAGCTTGCCCTCAGATACGCAGTATTTT. The chain carries TRBV5-4 and TRBJ2-3; D uncertain. The CDR3 totals 12 residues. Trimming left V 1 base short and J 4 bases short, with 4 bases between. CDR1 SGHNT and CDR2 YYREEE come from the germline V gene (reference sequence).

V is TRBV2 and J is TRBJ2-7, with 10 bases aligning to TRBD1. The V and J ends lost 6 bases and 4 bases, in that order; junction bases with no gene match: 9. Germline CDR1 SNHLY, CDR2 FYNNEI. CDR3 length: 15 residues. CDR3 bases: TGTGCCAGCAGCACCCGGGGACAGGGGATTTACGAGCAGTACTTC. It encodes CASSTRGQGIYEQYF.

This chain joins TRBV2 and TRBJ2-2, with 15 bases that match TRBD2. This CDR3 has 17 residues. The germline CDR1 and CDR2 sequences are SNHLY and FYNNEI. J was trimmed by 4 bases and V by 6 bases; bases with no gene match: 6. In nucleotides, the CDR3 is TGTGCCAGCAGAACCGGACTAGCGGGAGGGCGCACCGGGGAGCTGTTTTTT. Translated: CASRTGLAGGRTGELFF.

The chain is built from TRBV7-8 and TRBJ2-1; 12 bases are shared with TRBD2. The CDR3 has 19 residues. Germline lookup yields CDR1 SGHVS and CDR2 FQNEAQ. After removal of 2 bases from V and 7 bases from J, the junction contained 15 bases not matched to a gene. CDR3 nucleotide sequence: TGTGCCAGCAGCTTACGGTCACAACTAGCGGGGGGCCCCTTTAATGAGCAGTTCTTC. Translated, it gives CASSLRSQLAGGPFNEQFF.

The gene calls are TRBV4-3 and TRBJ1-2, with no clear D. This CDR3 is built from 15 residues. The ends were cut back, 4 bases at V and 3 bases at J, with 15 bases in the middle. CDR1 is LGHNA, CDR2 YSLEER, per germline. The CDR3 DNA reads TGCGCCAGCAGCCGATTACACGAGGAGTACTATGGCTACACCTTC. Translated, it gives CASSRLHEEYYGYTF.

This clone appeared a few times. This sequence joins TRBV19 and TRBJ1-1, with 10 bases aligning to TRBD1. This CDR3 region has 12 residues. Germline V gene data show CDR1 as LNHDA and CDR2 as SQIVND (reference sequence). V dropped 11 bases and J dropped 11; count of bases not matched to a gene: 11. The CDR3 nucleotides are TGTGCCTCGATGCAGGGACAGGGGTACGCTTTCTTT. Translated, it gives CASMQGQGYAFF.

This clone was detected a few times. The chain joins TRBV5-1 to TRBJ2-1; 11 nucleotides line up with TRBD2. V trimming: 5 bases; J trimming: 0 bases; junction bases outside the gene matches: 7. The CDR3 loop spans 17 amino acids. The germline V gene has CDR1 SGHRS and CDR2 YFSETQ. The DNA of the CDR3 is TGCGCCAGCAGAACTGGGACTAGCGGTAGCTCCTACAATGAGCAGTTCTTC. This gives the protein CASRTGTSGSSYNEQFF.

This clone was counted once. The chain joins TRBV7-2 to TRBJ2-3; 9 bases agree with TRBD2. CDR1 SGHTA and CDR2 FQGNSA come from the germline V gene. This CDR3 is built from 17 residues. The V gene end was trimmed by 5 bases and the J gene end by 4 bases; junction bases not matched to a gene: 13. CDR3 DNA: TGTGCCAGCAGCGACCTCTCTGCGGGAGGGTTAGCAGATACGCAGTATTTT. Amino acids: CASSDLSAGGLADTQYF.

The chain links TRBV5-4 to TRBJ2-7; 15 nucleotides match TRBD2. CDR1 is SGHNT and CDR2 is YYREEE in the germline V gene (reference sequence). V gave up 4 bases and J gave up 7 bases; unmatched junction bases: 6. CDR3 length: 15 amino acids. The CDR3 coding sequence is TGTGCCAGCAGCACGGGACTAGCGGGGGGAAGTGAGCAGTACTTC. Its protein is CASSTGLAGGSEQYF.

The gene calls are TRBV11-1 and TRBJ1-1; D is ambiguous. V was trimmed by 5 bases and J by 4 bases, leaving 11 bases between them. In germline, CDR1 is SGHAT, CDR2 FQDESV (reference sequence). This CDR3 region has 13 residues. The DNA for the CDR3 is TGTGCCAGCAGCCGCTGGGTAGCCACTGAAGCTTTCTTT. This codes for CASSRWVATEAFF.

This clone has just a few counts. The chain has TRBV4-1 and TRBJ2-7; 9 nucleotides match TRBD1. V shed 4 bases, J shed 3 bases, and the junction held 10 bases outside the gene matches. The CDR3 is 16 amino acids. Germline V gene lookup returns CDR1 MGHRA and CDR2 YSYEKL. The CDR3 coding sequence is TGCGCCAGCAGCCTAGAAGCACAGGGGGCGGTCTACGAGCAGTACTTC. Its protein product is CASSLEAQGAVYEQYF.

This clone showed up just once. This rearrangement joins TRBV28 to TRBJ1-5; TRBD1 agrees at 7 bases. The V segment lost 5 bases and the J segment 2 bases; nucleotides outside the gene matches: 6. This CDR3 is 15 amino acids long. The germline gives CDR1 MDHEN, CDR2 SYDVKM. The CDR3 nucleotides read TGTGCCAGCAGTCCACAGGGGAATGGCAATCAGCCCCAGCATTTT. Protein sequence: CASSPQGNGNQPQHF.

The rearrangement joins TRBV4-3 to TRBJ2-1; D is unclear. Germline CDR1 LGHNA, CDR2 YSLEER. This CDR3 has 15 amino acids. V dropped 0 bases and J dropped 6 bases, with 12 bases sitting between them. The CDR3 DNA is TGCGCCAGCAGCCAAGACTTGGCTAGTGCCAATGAGCAGTTCTTC. Residues: CASSQDLASANEQFF.

The chain links TRBV6-4 to TRBJ1-4; D is undetermined. CDR1 MRHNA and CDR2 SNTAGT come from the germline V gene. This CDR3 is built from 16 residues. Deletions cut 9 bases from V and 2 bases from J, with 19 bases between. The CDR3 nucleotides read TGTGCCAGAATGGAAGAGGGTGGTTCGACTAATGAAAAACTGTTTTTT. It codes for CARMEEGGSTNEKLFF.

The chain carries TRBV7-8 and TRBJ2-5, with 10 bases matching TRBD2. The last part of the DNA fits TRBJ2-7 better; the J call may be wrong. Germline V gene data show CDR1 as SGHVS and CDR2 as FQNEAQ. The CDR3 consists of 15 residues. CDR3 bases: TGTGCCAGCAGCAGGGGGCTAGCGGGAGAGTTCGAGCAGTACTTC. This codes for CASSRGLAGEFEQYF.

This clone appeared a few times. This chain links TRBV7-2 with TRBJ1-6; D gene unclear. The V and J ends lost 0 bases and 10 bases respectively, with 4 bases between them. This CDR3 comprises 12 residues. Germline CDR1 and CDR2: SGHTA and FQGNSA. CDR3 nucleotides: TGTGCCAGCAGCTTAGCTATGTCACCCCTCCACTTT. This codes for CASSLAMSPLHF.

This clone turned up a few times. J is TRBJ1-2 and V is TRBV28; the D gene is possibly TRBD1 (5 bases). Trimming shortened V by 3 bases and J by 2 bases, and 16 bases separated the two germline ends. Germline V gene sequence: CDR1 MDHEN, CDR2 SYDVKM. CDR3 length: 16 amino acids. This CDR3 is CASSFPQIDRNYGYTF. DNA of the CDR3: TGTGCCAGCAGTTTTCCCCAGATTGACAGAAACTATGGCTACACCTTC.

This clone was detected a few times. The chain joins TRBV28 to TRBJ2-5; no clear D gene. Germline values: CDR1 MDHEN, CDR2 SYDVKM. V shed 2 bases and J shed 3 bases, with 13 bases lying between them. The CDR3 totals 15 residues. This chain's CDR3 is CASSLQSEKEETQYF. In DNA, the CDR3 is TGTGCCAGCAGTTTACAGTCAGAAAAAGAAGAGACCCAGTACTTC.

V is TRBV28 and J is TRBJ1-5; no reliable D call. V lost 3 bases, J lost 4 bases, and 19 bases lay in between. In germline, CDR1 is MDHEN, CDR2 SYDVKM. The CDR3 consists of 17 residues. Here the CDR3 DNA reads TGTGCCAGCAGTTTTGACGGCCTCCGGGGTCGGAATCAGCCCCAGCATTTT. This translates into CASSFDGLRGRNQPQHF. The variable domain in full, completed from reference TRBV28 and TRBJ1-5, reads DVKVTQSSRYLVKRTGEKVFLECVQDMDHENMFWYRQDPGLGLRLIYFSYDVKMKEKGDIPEGYSVSREKKERFSLILESASTNQTSMYLCASSFDGLRGRNQPQHFGDGTRLSIL.

J is TRBJ1-5 and V is TRBV28; the D gene is possibly TRBD1 (6 bases). Per germline, CDR1 MDHEN and CDR2 SYDVKM. The V and J ends lost 3 bases and 4 bases respectively, with 13 bases between them. This CDR3 is 15 amino acids long. CDR3 in DNA: TGTGCCAGCAGTTTTGGCGGGGGGCCTAATCAGCCCCAGCATTTT. Translating gives CASSFGGGPNQPQHF.

About this clone itself: At one end the junction does not follow the germline gene, possibly because of a read error. The chain couples TRBV7-7 to TRBJ2-3; a possible D gene is TRBD2 (6 bases). CDR1 SSHAT and CDR2 FNYEAQ come from the germline V gene (reference sequence). The CDR3 consists of 15 residues. Here the CDR3 reads CASSSGEYGTDTQYF. The DNA of the CDR3 is TGTGCTAGCAGCTCGGGGGAATACGGGACAGATACGCAGTATTTT.

V gene TRBV7-2 combines with J gene TRBJ2-3; 8 nucleotides agree with TRBD2. There are 17 residues in the CDR3. The junction had 14 bases not matched to a gene; V was cut back by 6 bases and J by 3 bases. The germline V gene has CDR1 SGHTA and CDR2 FQGNSA. This chain's CDR3 is CASRPSGGAVLTDTQYF. The DNA of the CDR3 is TGTGCCAGCAGACCCTCCGGGGGGGCTGTCTTGACAGATACGCAGTATTTT.

The V gene is TRBV7-2, the J gene TRBJ2-3; 7 nucleotides match TRBD1. Germline V gene lookup returns CDR1 SGHTA and CDR2 FQGNSA. The junction had 8 bases not matched to a gene; V was cut back by 0 bases and J by 5 bases. This CDR3 has 16 residues. The CDR3 loop reads CASSLALLRQGDTQYF. The DNA of the CDR3 is TGTGCCAGCAGCTTAGCCCTTCTCAGACAGGGAGATACGCAGTATTTT.

The chain recombines TRBV15 with TRBJ1-1, with TRBD1 identical over 8 bases. The V gene end was trimmed by 2 bases and the J gene end by 2 bases; junction bases not matched to a gene: 4. This CDR3 comprises 15 residues. CDR1 and CDR2 (germline): LNHNV, YYDKDF (reference sequence). The CDR3, as DNA: TGTGCCACCAGCAGACGGACAGGGCCTAACACTGAAGCTTTCTTT. Amino acid sequence: CATSRRTGPNTEAFF.

The chain has TRBV28 and TRBJ1-5; D perhaps matches TRBD1 (5 bases). The ends were cut back, 5 bases at V and 0 bases at J, with 11 bases in the middle. Germline CDR1 reads MDHEN; CDR2 reads SYDVKM. The CDR3 contains 15 residues. Here the CDR3 DNA reads TGTGCCAGCAGTCGGACATCAGATAGCAATCAGCCCCAGCATTTT. It codes for CASSRTSDSNQPQHF.

V is TRBV7-2 and J is TRBJ1-1; D is unclear. This CDR3 has 15 amino acids. The germline gives CDR1 SGHTA, CDR2 FQGNSA. Trimming removed 7 bases at V and 6 bases at J, with 21 bases between. CDR3 nucleotide sequence: TGTGCCAGCATGGCAAGGGTGGTTGACGGGGCTGAAGCTTTCTTT. Encoded protein: CASMARVVDGAEAFF.